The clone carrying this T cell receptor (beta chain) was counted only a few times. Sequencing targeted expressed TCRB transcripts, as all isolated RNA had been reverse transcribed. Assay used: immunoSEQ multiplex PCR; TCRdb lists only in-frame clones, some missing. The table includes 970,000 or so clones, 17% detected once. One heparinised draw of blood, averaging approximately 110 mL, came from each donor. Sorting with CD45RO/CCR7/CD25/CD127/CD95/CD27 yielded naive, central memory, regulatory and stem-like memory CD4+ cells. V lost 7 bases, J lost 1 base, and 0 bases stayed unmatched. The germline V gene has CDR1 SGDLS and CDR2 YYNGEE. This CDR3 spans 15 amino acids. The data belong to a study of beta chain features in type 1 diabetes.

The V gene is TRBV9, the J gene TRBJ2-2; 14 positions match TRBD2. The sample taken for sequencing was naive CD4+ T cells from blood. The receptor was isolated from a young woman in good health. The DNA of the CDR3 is TGTGCCAGCGGACTAGCGGGAGGGAACACCGGGGAGCTGTTTTTT. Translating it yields CASGLAGGNTGELFF.